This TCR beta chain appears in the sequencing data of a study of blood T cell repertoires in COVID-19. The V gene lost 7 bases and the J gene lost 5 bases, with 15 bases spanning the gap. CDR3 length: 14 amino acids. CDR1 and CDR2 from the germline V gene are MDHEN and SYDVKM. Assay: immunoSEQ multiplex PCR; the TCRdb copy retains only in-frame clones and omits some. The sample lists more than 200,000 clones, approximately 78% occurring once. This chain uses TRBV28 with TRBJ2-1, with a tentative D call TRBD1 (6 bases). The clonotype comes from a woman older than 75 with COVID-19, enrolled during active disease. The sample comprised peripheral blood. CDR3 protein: CASTVGARNNEQFF. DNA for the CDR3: TGTGCCAGCACCGTGGGGGCTAGGAACAATGAGCAGTTCTTC.